The 26 T cell receptor beta chains below all came from one sample that was sequenced in a study of blood T cell repertoires in COVID-19. Profiled with immunoSEQ multiplex PCR; TCRdb holds only in-frame clones, not every one. Of 200,000 to 300,000 clones in the sample, roughly 89% were seen once. Specimen: PBMCs or T cells enriched from blood (not recorded which). The origin of the receptors is a woman aged 25 to 39 who had recovered from COVID-19.

This rearrangement joins TRBV5-6 to TRBJ1-6; TRBD1 aligns across 11 bases. Unmatched junction bases numbered 5, after V lost 4 bases and J lost 8 bases. The CDR3 has 15 amino acids. The germline V gene encodes CDR1 SGHDT and CDR2 YYEEEE. The CDR3 region has the DNA TGTGCCAGCAGCCGGGGACAGGGGGAGTATTCACCCCTCCACTTT. Translating it yields CASSRGQGEYSPLHF.

The rearrangement links TRBV5-6 to TRBJ1-2, with a tentative D call TRBD1 (6 bases). Trimming stripped 1 base from V and 7 bases from J, with 14 bases between. The CDR3 is 14 residues long. The germline V gene encodes CDR1 SGHDT and CDR2 YYEEEE. The CDR3 loop reads CASSLSGGRVGYTF. The DNA for the CDR3 is TGTGCCAGCAGCTTGAGCGGGGGGCGCGTTGGCTACACCTTC.

The chain employs TRBV28 and TRBJ1-2; 7 bases match TRBD1. Germline V lookup: CDR1 MDHEN, CDR2 SYDVKM. The CDR3 consists of 14 residues. The trim removed 7 bases at V and 4 bases at J, leaving 9 bases unmatched. The chain's CDR3 is CASTWDRTAYGYTF. The CDR3 region has the DNA TGTGCCAGCACTTGGGACAGAACGGCCTATGGCTACACCTTC.

This clone was recorded only once. This chain uses TRBV5-6 with TRBJ2-3; D gene ambiguous. This CDR3 contains 19 residues. Germline CDR1 SGHDT, CDR2 YYEEEE. Between the trimmed V and J ends, which lost 4 bases and 0 bases, there was a span of 24 bases. The CDR3 DNA sequence: TGTGCCAGCAGCCTTTTGGGCCTTACCTCCTTCACTAGCACAGATACGCAGTATTTT. Amino acids: CASSLLGLTSFTSTDTQYF.

The CDR3 DNA is TGTGCCGTAAGGGACAGGGGGCGGTCGGCTAATGAAAAACTGTTTTTT. It yields the protein CAVRDRGRSANEKLFF. The V call is TRBV2, the J call TRBJ1-4; 12 nucleotides agree with TRBD1. V trimming: 11 bases; J trimming: 3 bases; junction bases outside the gene matches: 10. This CDR3 spans 16 amino acids. Germline-derived CDR1 and CDR2 are SNHLY and FYNNEI. The full variable domain, completed using reference TRBV2 and TRBJ1-4, is EPEVTQTPSHQVTQMGQEVILRCVPISNHLYFYWYRQILGQKVEFLVSFYNNEISEKSEIFDDQFSVERPDGSNFTLKIRSTKLEDSAMYFCAVRDRGRSANEKLFFGSGTQLSVL.

In its sample, this clone was seen once. The chain uses TRBV19 and TRBJ2-7, with TRBD1 identical over 7 bases. Looked up from germline, CDR1 is LNHDA and CDR2 is SQIVND (reference sequence). The CDR3 is 15 residues long. V gave up 5 bases and J gave up 4 bases; unmatched junction bases: 11. In DNA, the CDR3 is TGTGCCAGTAGTTTCACACAGGGGATTGGGTACGAGCAGTACTTC. Residues: CASSFTQGIGYEQYF.

The V call is TRBV7-8, the J call TRBJ1-1; TRBD1 matches at 8 bases. Germline V gene lookup returns CDR1 SGHVS and CDR2 FQNEAQ. V shed 5 bases and J 1 base; nucleotides not matched to a gene: 6. The CDR3 covers 15 residues. The CDR3 region has the DNA TGTGCCAGCAGCCCCCGACAGGGGAAGAACACTGAAGCTTTCTTT. Protein: CASSPRQGKNTEAFF.

Points on this clone: This same CDR3 is encoded by further DNA sequences in the sample. V is TRBV7-2 and J is TRBJ1-5; 10 nucleotides agree with TRBD1. CDR1 is SGHTA and CDR2 is FQGNSA in the germline V gene. The CDR3 covers 14 residues. Trimming at V came to 4 bases and at J to 7 bases, leaving 4 bases not matched to a gene. DNA for the CDR3: TGTGCCAGCAGCTCGGGACAGGGGAGGCAGCCCCAGCATTTT. This sequence encodes CASSSGQGRQPQHF.

The V gene is TRBV14, the J gene TRBJ1-1; D possibly corresponds to TRBD1 (5 bases). Trimming took off 4 bases at V and 1 base at J, with 16 bases between the two ends. Looked up from germline, CDR1 is SGHDN and CDR2 is FVKESK. The CDR3 loop spans 16 amino acids. Here the CDR3 DNA reads TGTGCCAGCAGCCCCCAGGGTAGAGAGAGGAACACTGAAGCTTTCTTT. Protein: CASSPQGRERNTEAFF.

The CDR3 sequence is CASGSAGQPLEKLFF. The CDR3 DNA is TGTGCCAGCGGCTCGGCCGGACAGCCTCTTGAAAAACTGTTTTTT. The chain has TRBV2 and TRBJ1-4; weak D call: TRBD1 (6 bases). V was cut by 8 bases and J by 7 bases, with 20 bases left in between. Germline loops: CDR1 SNHLY, CDR2 FYNNEI. The CDR3 runs 15 residues.

The sample holds a few counts of this clone. V usage is TRBV5-6 and J usage is TRBJ2-5; 8 bases map to TRBD1. The CDR3 is made up of 14 amino acids. Germline assignment: CDR1 SGHDT and CDR2 YYEEEE. V shed 3 bases and J 2 bases; nucleotides not matched to a gene: 3. The CDR3 protein is CASSYRQGQETQYF. Written as DNA, the CDR3 is TGTGCCAGCAGCTACAGACAGGGGCAAGAGACCCAGTACTTC.

The chain couples TRBV4-3 to TRBJ1-5; D ambiguous. CDR3 length: 15 residues. From germline, CDR1 is LGHNA and CDR2 YSLEER. V lost 0 bases and J 6 bases, leaving 12 bases between the germline ends. The CDR3 nucleotides read TGCGCCAGCAGCCAAGATAGTGGGCACGTTCAGCCCCAGCATTTT. Its protein product is CASSQDSGHVQPQHF.

This chain joins TRBV24-1 and TRBJ1-2, with unresolved D. Germline V CDR1 and CDR2: KGHDR, SFDVKD. This CDR3 is built from 13 residues. Trimming removed 10 bases at V and 6 bases at J, with 17 bases between. The CDR3 loop reads CATSESRFHGYTF. In nucleotides, the CDR3 is TGTGCCACAAGCGAATCGAGGTTTCATGGCTACACCTTC.

This clone showed up just once. The chain carries TRBV30 and TRBJ2-1, with 15 nucleotides matching TRBD2. The CDR3 totals 22 residues. Trimming cost V 3 bases and J 0 bases; bases outside gene matches: 18. Germline CDR1 GTSNPN, CDR2 SVGIG (reference sequence). The DNA for the CDR3 is TGTGCCTGGAGGGGCACCCCCGGGACTAGCGGGAGGTACGAAAGCTCCTACAATGAGCAGTTCTTC. Its protein product is CAWRGTPGTSGRYESSYNEQFF. Combining the CDR3 with reference TRBV30 and TRBJ2-1 gives the whole variable domain SQTIHQWPATLVQPVGSPLSLECTVEGTSNPNLYWYRQAAGRGLQLLFYSVGIGQISSEVPQNLSASRPQDRQFILSSKKLLLSDSGFYLCAWRGTPGTSGRYESSYNEQFFGPGTRLTVL.

The chain employs TRBV5-1 and TRBJ2-3, with a tentative D call TRBD1 (6 bases). Germline lookup yields CDR1 SGHRS and CDR2 YFSETQ. The V gene lost 6 bases and the J gene lost 0 bases, with 11 bases spanning the gap. This CDR3 region has 14 residues. In nucleotides, the CDR3 is TGCGCCAGCACCGAAGGACAGAGCACAGATACGCAGTATTTT. This codes for CASTEGQSTDTQYF.

The gene calls are TRBV10-3 and TRBJ2-7; TRBD2 matches at 8 bases. The V and J ends lost 7 bases and 0 bases, in that order; junction bases with no gene match: 8. CDR3 length: 15 amino acids. Germline CDR1 and CDR2: ENHRY and SYGVKD. The DNA of the CDR3 is TGTGCCATCACGGCGACTAGCGTAAGCTCCTACGAGCAGTACTTC. Translation gives CAITATSVSSYEQYF.

The V and J genes are TRBV28 and TRBJ1-2; D is unresolved. V was clipped by 1 base and J by 0 bases, with 6 bases between them. The CDR3 length is 14 residues. Germline assignment: CDR1 MDHEN and CDR2 SYDVKM. This CDR3 is CASSLSVANYGYTF. CDR3 nucleotides: TGTGCCAGCAGTTTATCTGTTGCTAACTATGGCTACACCTTC.

The genes are TRBV19 and TRBJ2-1, with D perhaps TRBD2 (6 bases). Germline V gene lookup returns CDR1 LNHDA and CDR2 SQIVND (reference sequence). Trimming pared 5 bases from V and 1 base from J, leaving 15 bases between. The CDR3 sequence is 16 residues long. CDR3: CASSPGTFISYNEQFF. The CDR3 nucleotides are TGTGCCAGTAGTCCGGGGACTTTCATTTCCTACAATGAGCAGTTCTTC.

The chain combines TRBV30 with TRBJ2-7; D might be TRBD1 (6 bases). There are 12 residues in the CDR3. The germline V gene encodes CDR1 GTSNPN and CDR2 SVGIG (reference sequence). V was trimmed by 3 bases and J by 2 bases, leaving 8 bases between them. The CDR3, as DNA: TGTGCCTGGAGCCAGGGGACCTACGAGCAGTACTTC. It codes for CAWSQGTYEQYF.

The V gene is TRBV7-2, the J gene TRBJ2-3, with 9 bases lining up with TRBD2. Trimming at V came to 5 bases and at J to 6 bases, leaving 12 bases not matched to a gene. This CDR3 comprises 16 residues. Germline-derived CDR1 and CDR2 are SGHTA and FQGNSA. The CDR3 DNA follows: TGTGCCAGCAGCAACCGACTAGCGGCTGGTGTTGATACGCAGTATTTT. Encoded protein: CASSNRLAAGVDTQYF.

The gene calls are TRBV10-3 and TRBJ2-2, with no clear D. Germline loops: CDR1 ENHRY, CDR2 SYGVKD. This CDR3 is 12 amino acids long. V lost 11 bases and J lost 4, with 11 bases in between. CDR3 sequence: CASCPVTGELFF. For the CDR3, the DNA is TGTGCCTCCTGTCCGGTCACCGGGGAGCTGTTTTTT.

The chain carries TRBV7-3 and TRBJ2-1; 9 positions agree with TRBD2. V shed 2 bases, J shed 5 bases, and the junction held 4 bases outside the gene matches. CDR1 and CDR2 from the germline V gene are SGHTA and FQGTGA. The CDR3 length is 15 residues. CDR3 amino acids: CASSLRLADHNEQFF. The DNA for the CDR3 is TGTGCCAGCAGCTTACGACTAGCGGATCACAATGAGCAGTTCTTC. Filled out from reference TRBV7-3 and TRBJ2-1, the complete variable domain reads GAGVSQTPSNKVTEKGKYVELRCDPISGHTALYWYRQSLGQGPEFLIYFQGTGAADDSGLPNDRFFAVRPEGSVSTLKIQRTERGDSAVYLCASSLRLADHNEQFFGPGTRLTVL.

This clone showed up just a few times. The chain is built from TRBV7-2 and TRBJ2-2; the D gene is possibly TRBD2 (5 bases). V was cut by 5 bases and J by 4 bases, with 17 bases left in between. The CDR3 length is 16 residues. Germline CDR1 reads SGHTA; CDR2 reads FQGNSA. CDR3 DNA sequence: TGTGCCAGCAGCATAACGGGCGGGTACTTCACCGGGGAGCTGTTTTTT. It yields the protein CASSITGGYFTGELFF.

The CDR3 protein is CASTQFNEQFF. CDR3 coding DNA: TGTGCCAGCACCCAATTCAATGAGCAGTTCTTC. This sequence joins TRBV5-6 and TRBJ2-1; no definite D call. CDR1 and CDR2 (germline): SGHDT, YYEEEE. The CDR3 spans 11 residues. The V end was cut by 6 bases, the J end by 6 bases, with 7 bases between.

A few counts support this clone. V and J are TRBV25-1 and TRBJ1-2; possible D gene TRBD1, 6 bases. Between the trimmed V and J ends, which lost 7 bases and 3 bases, there was a span of 9 bases. The CDR3 consists of 12 residues. Per germline, CDR1 MGHDK and CDR2 SYGVNS. The CDR3 sequence is CASKDSHYGYTF. DNA of the CDR3: TGTGCCAGCAAGGACAGCCACTATGGCTACACCTTC.

The chain is built from TRBV10-3 and TRBJ2-1; 11 bases match TRBD2. This CDR3 comprises 14 residues. V was pared by 11 bases and J by 8 bases, with 11 bases of the junction left unmatched. Germline V lookup: CDR1 ENHRY, CDR2 SYGVKD. For the CDR3, the DNA is TGTGCCGTTGGAAGGGGACTAGCGGCCGATGAGCAGTTCTTC. This gives the protein CAVGRGLAADEQFF.